These 10 T cell receptor beta chains originate from one sample sequenced in a study of blood T cell repertoires in COVID-19. TCRdb's copy holds only in-frame clones and misses some; the assay was immunoSEQ multiplex PCR. The sample lists some 300,000 clones; about 89% were seen once. The sequencing sample was made of PBMCs or T cells enriched from blood (not recorded which). These receptors came from a woman in her thirties or forties who had recovered from COVID-19.

Comments on this clone: This same CDR3 is encoded by further DNA sequences in the sample. This chain joins TRBV9 and TRBJ1-6, with TRBD1 identical over 8 bases. This CDR3 spans 14 amino acids. Losses at the gene ends were 1 base for V and 7 bases for J; bases not matched to a gene: 1. Germline loops: CDR1 SGDLS, CDR2 YYNGEE. The CDR3 DNA is TGTGCCAGCAGCGTAACAGGGGGAAATTCACCCCTCCACTTT. This sequence encodes CASSVTGGNSPLHF.

The chain combines TRBV6-1 with TRBJ2-3; D call uncertain. This CDR3 is 16 amino acids long. In germline, CDR1 is MNHNS, CDR2 SASEGT. Between the trimmed V and J ends, which lost 2 bases and 0 bases, there was a span of 12 bases. The CDR3 loop reads CASSELMAFSTDTQYF. The DNA for the CDR3 is TGTGCCAGCAGTGAATTGATGGCCTTTAGCACAGATACGCAGTATTTT.

The CDR3 loop is CASSEGASETQYF. CDR3 coding DNA: TGTGCCAGCAGCGAGGGGGCTTCGGAGACCCAGTACTTC. The rearrangement links TRBV7-9 to TRBJ2-5, with 7 bases aligning to TRBD1. The CDR3 spans 13 residues. Per the germline V gene, CDR1 is SEHNR and CDR2 is FQNEAQ (reference sequence). V gave up 5 bases and J gave up 5 bases; unmatched junction bases: 5.

The genes are TRBV12-3 or TRBV12-4 and TRBJ1-5; D remains unclear. V lost 6 bases and J lost 0, with 6 bases in between. This CDR3 has 13 residues. CDR3 coding DNA: TGTGCCAGCAGGTATTATAGCAATCAGCCCCAGCATTTT. It codes for CASRYYSNQPQHF.

The chain recombines TRBV30 with TRBJ1-2; D gene uncertain. Germline values: CDR1 GTSNPN, CDR2 SVGIG (reference sequence). The CDR3 spans 13 residues. Deletions cut 1 base from V and 4 bases from J, with 10 bases between. This CDR3 is CAWSGDIGYGYTF. The CDR3 coding sequence is TGTGCCTGGAGTGGAGACATTGGCTATGGCTACACCTTC.

The chain is built from TRBV5-6 and TRBJ1-5; D is ambiguous. Deletions cut 4 bases from V and 0 bases from J, with 11 bases between. The length of the CDR3 is 15 residues. Germline CDR1 and CDR2: SGHDT and YYEEEE. CDR3 amino acids: CASSLLAYSNQPQHF. As DNA, the CDR3 is TGTGCCAGCAGCCTTTTGGCATATAGCAATCAGCCCCAGCATTTT.

The chain joins TRBV3-1 (or the pseudogene TRBV3-2) to TRBJ2-5; 8 bases match TRBD2. From germline, CDR1 is LGHDT and CDR2 YNNKEL (reference sequence). J was trimmed by 5 bases and V by 1 base; bases with no gene match: 9. The CDR3 sequence is 16 residues long. Written as DNA, the CDR3 is TGTGCCAGCAGCCAAGGAGCAGCGGGGGCGGAGGAGACCCAGTACTTC. Its translation: CASSQGAAGAEETQYF.

The chain links TRBV29-1 to TRBJ1-3, with D tentatively TRBD1 (5 bases). The V end lost 5 bases, the J end lost 4 bases, and 9 bases lay between the germline ends. This CDR3 spans 12 amino acids. Germline V gene data show CDR1 as SQVTM and CDR2 as ANQGSEA. The CDR3 is CSVSTVGNTIYF. In nucleotides, the CDR3 is TGCAGCGTTTCGACAGTCGGAAACACCATATATTTT. The variable domain in full, completed from reference TRBV29-1 and TRBJ1-3, reads SAVISQKPSRDICQRGTSLTIQCQVDSQVTMMFWYRQQPGQSLTLIATANQGSEATYESGFVIDKFPISRPNLTFSTLTVSNMSPEDSSIYLCSVSTVGNTIYFGEGSWLTVV.

The genes are TRBV12-5 and TRBJ2-1; 8 positions match TRBD2. This CDR3 spans 13 amino acids. The V gene's germline CDR1 is LGHNT and CDR2 FRNRAP. V trimming: 7 bases; J trimming: 9 bases; junction bases outside the gene matches: 8. The CDR3 protein is CASALPAGGEQFF. The CDR3 region has the DNA TGTGCTAGTGCCCTTCCGGCGGGGGGTGAGCAGTTCTTC.

J is TRBJ1-5 and V is TRBV19; maybe TRBD1 (5 bases). This CDR3 is built from 15 residues. V was trimmed by 4 bases and J by 3 bases, leaving 13 bases between them. Germline CDR1 reads LNHDA; CDR2 reads SQIVND (reference sequence). The CDR3 loop reads CASSNQGRNNQPQHF. CDR3 sequence (DNA): TGTGCCAGTAGTAATCAGGGCAGAAACAATCAGCCCCAGCATTTT.